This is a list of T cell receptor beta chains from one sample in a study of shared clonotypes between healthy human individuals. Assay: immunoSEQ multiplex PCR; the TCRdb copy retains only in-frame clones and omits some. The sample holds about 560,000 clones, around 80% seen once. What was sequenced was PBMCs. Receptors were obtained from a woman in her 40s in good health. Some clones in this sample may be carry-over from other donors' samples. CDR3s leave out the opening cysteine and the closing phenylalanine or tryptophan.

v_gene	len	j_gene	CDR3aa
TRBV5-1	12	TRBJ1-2	ASSLSGTGEGYT
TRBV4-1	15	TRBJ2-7	ASSPGLAGSRRGEQY
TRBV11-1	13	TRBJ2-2	ATLKQGTNTGELF
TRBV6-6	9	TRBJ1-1	ASSGNTEAF
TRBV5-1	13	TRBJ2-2	ASSADSPNTGELF
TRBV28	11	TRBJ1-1	ASTRGLNTEAF
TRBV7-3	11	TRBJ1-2	ASSPRTGDGYT
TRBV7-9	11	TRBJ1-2	ASSFDQVIGYT
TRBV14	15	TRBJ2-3	ASSQDEAGASTDTQY
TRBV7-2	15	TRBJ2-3	ASSLRWTTSPTDTQY
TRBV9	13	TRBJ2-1	ASSPGTGHWGVQF
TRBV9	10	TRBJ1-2	ASSGVGLGYT
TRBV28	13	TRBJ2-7	ASSSRDLWGIEQY
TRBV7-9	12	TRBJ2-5	ASTDGSAGETQY
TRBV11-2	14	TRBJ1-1	ASSLFPGTGDTEAF
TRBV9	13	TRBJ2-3	ASSRRAASTDTQY
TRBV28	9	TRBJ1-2	ASSLGHGYT
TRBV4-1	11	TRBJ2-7	ASSQGSGGEQY
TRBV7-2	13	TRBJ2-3	ASSLGDYNSDTQY
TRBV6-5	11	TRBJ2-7	ASSYSKGTEQY
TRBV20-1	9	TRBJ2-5	SASPSETQY
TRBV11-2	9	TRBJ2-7	ASSLVAEQY
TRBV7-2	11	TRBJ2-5	ASSPRELETQY
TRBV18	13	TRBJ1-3	ASSPGQGSGNTIY
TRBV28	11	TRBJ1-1	ASSLSGFRSAF
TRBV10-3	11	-	AISDLRDYEQY
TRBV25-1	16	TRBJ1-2	ASSPDRAAPRSAYGYT
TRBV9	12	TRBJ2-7	ASSVGTETYEQY
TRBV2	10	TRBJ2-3	ASSSRPGTQY
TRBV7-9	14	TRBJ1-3	ASSLGTALSGNTIY
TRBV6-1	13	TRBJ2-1	ASSPGQGAYNEQF
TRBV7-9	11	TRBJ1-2	ASSLDTSYGYT
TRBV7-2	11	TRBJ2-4	ASSLALKNIQY
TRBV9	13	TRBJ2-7	ASSVAGDKSYEQY
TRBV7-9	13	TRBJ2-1	ASSPGLAGANEQF
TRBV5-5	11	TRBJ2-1	ASSLTSSNEQF
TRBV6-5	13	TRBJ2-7	ASSRWGRGVNEQY
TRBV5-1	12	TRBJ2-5	ASSFIQGEETQY
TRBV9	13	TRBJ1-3	ASSPSGGGGNTIY
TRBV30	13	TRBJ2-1	AWSSGLAPPDEQF
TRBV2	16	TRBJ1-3	ASSKQILGQGAGNTIY
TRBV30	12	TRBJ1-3	AWSVLTVGNTIY